These 26 T cell receptor beta chains were all obtained from the same sample, sequenced in a study of cytomegalovirus exposure and HLA in healthy donors. 13 Jbeta primers and 60 Vbeta primers were used for the PCR. TCRdb's table, derived via immunoSEQ multiplex PCR, lists solely in-frame clones and lacks some. Of about 38,000 clones listed, 70% to 90% are singletons. The sample taken for sequencing was PBMCs. These receptors were collected from a woman aged 35 to 49 in good health and CMV-seropositive.

This sequence joins TRBV5-1 and TRBJ1-4, with TRBD1 identical over 7 bases. This CDR3 has 14 residues. The J segment lost 7 bases and the V segment lost 3 bases, leaving 6 bases of the junction unmatched. Per germline, CDR1 SGHRS and CDR2 YFSETQ. The CDR3 region is CASSYRGLTEKLFF. CDR3 DNA: TGCGCCAGCAGCTACAGGGGACTCACTGAAAAACTGTTTTTT.

This clone was observed a single time. This chain connects TRBV5-5 to TRBJ2-7, with 11 bases aligning to TRBD2. Trimming cost V 4 bases and J 6 bases; bases outside gene matches: 3. Germline CDR1 SGHKS, CDR2 YYEKEE (reference sequence). The CDR3 is 13 residues long. The CDR3 sequence is CASSPGLAGEQYF. CDR3 coding DNA: TGTGCCAGCAGCCCTGGACTAGCGGGCGAGCAGTACTTC. The whole variable domain, filled in from reference TRBV5-5 and TRBJ2-7, reads DAGVTQSPTHLIKTRGQQVTLRCSPISGHKSVSWYQQVLGQGPQFIFQYYEKEERGRGNFPDRFSARQFPNYSSELNVNALLLGDSALYLCASSPGLAGEQYFGPGTRLTVT.

V and J are TRBV7-9 and TRBJ2-5; D gene ambiguous. The length of the CDR3 is 11 residues. The germline V and J ends were trimmed by 9 bases and 4 bases, with 9 bases remaining between them. From germline, CDR1 is SEHNR and CDR2 FQNEAQ (reference sequence). CDR3 protein: CASRDGETQYF. CDR3 bases: TGTGCCAGTAGAGATGGAGAGACCCAGTACTTC.

The chain uses TRBV9 and TRBJ2-7; maybe TRBD1 (6 bases). Germline CDR1 and CDR2: SGDLS and YYNGEE. CDR3 length equals 13 residues. Trimming shortened V by 3 bases and J by 3 bases, and 10 bases separated the two germline ends. As DNA, the CDR3 is TGTGCCAGCAGCGCCCGGGACAACTACGAGCAGTACTTC. It translates to CASSARDNYEQYF.

V is TRBV7-9 and J is TRBJ1-5; the match to TRBD1 covers 7 bases. From germline, CDR1 is SEHNR and CDR2 FQNEAQ (reference sequence). The CDR3 contains 14 residues. J gave up 4 bases and V 4 bases, and 4 bases lay outside the gene matches. CDR3 residues: CASSSQQGNQPQHF. The DNA of the CDR3 is TGTGCCAGCAGCTCTCAACAGGGGAATCAGCCCCAGCATTTT. The full variable domain, its missing parts supplied by reference TRBV7-9 and TRBJ1-5, is DTGVSQNPRHKITKRGQNVTFRCDPISEHNRLYWYRQTLGQGPEFLTYFQNEAQLEKSRLLSDRFSAERPKGSFSTLEIQRTEQGDSAMYLCASSSQQGNQPQHFGDGTRLSIL.

Note on this clone: An end of the junction differs from the germline gene, which may be a read error. The identical CDR3 is also encoded by other nucleotide sequences in the sample. This chain connects TRBV18 to TRBJ2-2; D may be TRBD2 (5 bases). The CDR3 is 16 residues long. Germline V CDR1 and CDR2: KGHSH, LQKENI. The CDR3, as DNA: TGTGCCAGCTCACCGCAAGAGTATGGGAACACCGGGGAACTGTTTTTT. It is translated as CASSPQEYGNTGELFF.

The chain uses TRBV27 and TRBJ2-2, with 8 bases identical to TRBD2. CDR3 size: 17 residues. Germline CDR1 MNHEY, CDR2 SMNVEV (reference sequence). With 4 bases clipped from V and 0 bases from J, the junction kept 7 bases outside the gene matches. CDR3 in DNA: TGTGCCAGCAGTTCTCCCCGGCGGGAGGCGAACACCGGGGAGCTGTTTTTT. Its protein is CASSSPRREANTGELFF.

This clone was counted a few times. At the DNA level, this CDR3 is encoded by other sequences in the same sample as well. V is TRBV5-4 and J is TRBJ1-1, with 8 bases identical to TRBD1. V was pared by 1 base and J by 1 base, with 0 bases of the junction left unmatched. The germline CDR1 and CDR2 sequences are SGHNT and YYREEE (reference sequence). This CDR3 comprises 14 residues. The CDR3 sequence is CASSLTGGNTEAFF. CDR3 DNA sequence: TGTGCCAGCAGCTTGACAGGGGGGAACACTGAAGCTTTCTTT.

The chain uses TRBV18 and TRBJ2-2, with a weak D call TRBD1 (5 bases). The CDR3 loop spans 15 amino acids. Germline CDR1 reads KGHSH; CDR2 reads LQKENI. V gave up 1 base and J gave up 4 bases, with 10 bases separating them. The CDR3 region has the DNA TGTGCCAGCTCACCACGATCAGGGTTCACCGGGGAGCTGTTTTTT. This gives the protein CASSPRSGFTGELFF.

The V and J genes are TRBV5-1 and TRBJ2-6; tentative D call: TRBD1 (6 bases). CDR3 length: 15 residues. V shed 3 bases and J shed 0 bases, with 7 bases lying between them. Per germline, CDR1 SGHRS and CDR2 YFSETQ. The CDR3 sequence is CASSWDTSGANVLTF. CDR3 nucleotides: TGCGCCAGCAGCTGGGACACCTCTGGGGCCAACGTCCTGACTTTC.

The rearrangement links TRBV28 to TRBJ1-2, with D uncertain. Germline V gives CDR1 MDHEN, CDR2 SYDVKM. Trimming took 7 bases from V and 0 from J, leaving 18 bases between them. This CDR3 is built from 16 residues. The CDR3 DNA is TGTGCCAGCACCTCCCCTTGGAGGATCCCTAACTATGGCTACACCTTC. Encoded protein: CASTSPWRIPNYGYTF.

The V and J genes are TRBV5-1 and TRBJ2-7; the D gene is possibly TRBD2 (6 bases). Germline V lookup: CDR1 SGHRS, CDR2 YFSETQ. Trimming stripped 4 bases from V and 2 bases from J, with 13 bases between. The CDR3 runs to 14 residues. CDR3 residues: CASSTGLYPYEQYF. CDR3 coding DNA: TGCGCCAGCAGCACGGGACTTTATCCCTACGAGCAGTACTTC.

The CDR3 DNA follows: TGTGCCACCAGCAGAGGGGGGGGAGCTAGACCCAATCAGCCCCAGCATTTT. Translation: CATSRGGGARPNQPQHF. The rearrangement uses TRBV15 and TRBJ1-5, with a tentative D call TRBD1 (5 bases). The germline V gene encodes CDR1 LNHNV and CDR2 YYDKDF (reference sequence). Deletions cut 1 base from V and 3 bases from J, with 16 bases between. The CDR3 is made up of 17 amino acids.

This clone was found a few times. The rearrangement links TRBV15 to TRBJ2-7; a weak D match, TRBD1 (5 bases). The CDR3 has 14 amino acids. V lost 2 bases and J lost 2, with 10 bases in between. Germline CDR1 is LNHNV and CDR2 is YYDKDF (reference sequence). The CDR3 sequence is CATSRLGQTYEQYF. The CDR3 nucleotides read TGTGCCACCAGCAGACTTGGACAAACCTACGAGCAGTACTTC.

J is TRBJ1-1 and V is TRBV7-2; no reliable D call. The CDR3 consists of 18 residues. The V end lost 1 base, the J end lost 5 bases, and 23 bases lay between the germline ends. Germline V CDR1 and CDR2: SGHTA, FQGNSA. The CDR3 DNA sequence: TGTGCCAGCAGCTTAGAACCTAGCCCACAGTACCCGGGGACTGAAGCTTTCTTT. This translates into CASSLEPSPQYPGTEAFF.

The chain recombines TRBV5-1 with TRBJ2-3; 7 bases line up with TRBD1. Trimming took 6 bases from V and 7 from J; bases not matched to a gene: 11. This CDR3 has 14 amino acids. Per germline, CDR1 SGHRS and CDR2 YFSETQ. The CDR3 nucleotides are TGCGCCAGCATGGTGGGACAGAGTGCGAATACGCAGTATTTT. This gives the protein CASMVGQSANTQYF.

The CDR3 DNA follows: TGTGCCAGCTGCCAGGGTAGCTCCTACAATGAGCAGTTCTTC. Translated: CASCQGSSYNEQFF. The chain joins TRBV5-8 to TRBJ2-1, with a possible D match to TRBD1 (5 bases). The germline gives CDR1 SGHTS, CDR2 YDEGEE. This CDR3 is 14 amino acids long. Deletions cut 7 bases from V and 0 bases from J, with 11 bases between.

The rearrangement uses TRBV11-3 and TRBJ2-1; no definite D call. The CDR3 consists of 17 residues. Germline V CDR1 and CDR2: SGHNT, YENEEA. V lost 2 bases to trimming and J lost 0 bases, with 14 bases between them. The DNA of the CDR3 is TGTGCCAGCAGCTTATCTCGCGTCATGAGCTCCTACAATGAGCAGTTCTTC. This translates into CASSLSRVMSSYNEQFF.

The chain employs TRBV7-8 and TRBJ1-1; D is perhaps TRBD1 (6 bases). CDR1 is SGHVS, CDR2 FQNEAQ, per germline. CDR3 length equals 14 residues. Trimming cost V 5 bases and J 7 bases, with 17 bases left between them. The CDR3 is CASSLRGRPHEAFF. The CDR3 region has the DNA TGTGCCAGCAGCCTAAGGGGGAGACCGCATGAAGCTTTCTTT.

This rearrangement joins TRBV4-1 to TRBJ2-1; 12 bases match TRBD2. J lost 4 bases, V lost 4 bases, and 11 bases had no gene match. The CDR3 spans 18 residues. Germline assignment: CDR1 MGHRA and CDR2 YSYEKL. The CDR3 sequence: CASSRETLAGGPYNEQFF. In nucleotides, the CDR3 is TGCGCCAGCAGCCGAGAGACCCTAGCGGGGGGGCCTTACAATGAGCAGTTCTTC.

This clone was seen only a few times. Additional DNA sequences in this sample encode the identical CDR3. The chain is built from TRBV5-6 and TRBJ2-7, with a possible D match to TRBD2 (6 bases). Germline V gene lookup returns CDR1 SGHDT and CDR2 YYEEEE. This CDR3 region has 12 residues. V was clipped by 0 bases and J by 13 bases, with 14 bases between them. The CDR3 reads CASSLGPAGSYF. CDR3 in DNA: TGTGCCAGCAGCTTGGGCCCGGCGGGGTCCTACTTC.

The CDR3 bases are TGTGCCAGCAGCCTAGATACAGGATTTGAGACCCAGTACTTC. Translating it yields CASSLDTGFETQYF. This chain uses TRBV5-4 with TRBJ2-5; D perhaps matches TRBD1 (5 bases). The germline V gene has CDR1 SGHNT and CDR2 YYREEE (reference sequence). This CDR3 is 14 amino acids long. V shed 4 bases and J shed 5 bases, with 15 bases lying between them.

This chain joins TRBV5-5 and TRBJ2-2; possible D gene TRBD1, 5 bases. Germline-derived CDR1 and CDR2 are SGHKS and YYEKEE (reference sequence). V lost 4 bases and J 0 bases, leaving 19 bases between the germline ends. The CDR3 is 18 amino acids. In DNA, the CDR3 is TGTGCCAGCAGCCGTTATATACAGGCACCCACGAACACCGGGGAGCTGTTTTTT. Protein: CASSRYIQAPTNTGELFF. Complete variable domain (other parts from reference TRBV5-5 and TRBJ2-2): DAGVTQSPTHLIKTRGQQVTLRCSPISGHKSVSWYQQVLGQGPQFIFQYYEKEERGRGNFPDRFSARQFPNYSSELNVNALLLGDSALYLCASSRYIQAPTNTGELFFGEGSRLTVL.

This chain connects TRBV7-6 to TRBJ2-5; no clear D gene. The germline V and J ends were trimmed by 1 base and 2 bases, with 14 bases remaining between them. Germline V gives CDR1 SGHVS, CDR2 FNYEAQ. This CDR3 region has 16 residues. The CDR3 DNA is TGTGCCAGCAGCTTAGGAGTCCCCGTTGCTCAAGAGACCCAGTACTTC. Its protein is CASSLGVPVAQETQYF.

This chain links TRBV5-6 with TRBJ2-2; a weak D match, TRBD2 (6 bases). Germline V gives CDR1 SGHDT, CDR2 YYEEEE. Trimming stripped 2 bases from V and 6 bases from J, with 14 bases between. This CDR3 is 15 amino acids long. CDR3 DNA: TGTGCCAGCAGCTTCGGGAGTACAGGCGCCGGGGAGCTGTTTTTT. Translation gives CASSFGSTGAGELFF. Full variable domain (remainder filled in from reference TRBV5-6 and TRBJ2-2): DAGVTQSPTHLIKTRGQQVTLRCSPKSGHDTVSWYQQALGQGPQFIFQYYEEEERQRGNFPDRFSGHQFPNYSSELNVNALLLGDSALYLCASSFGSTGAGELFFGEGSRLTVL.

The gene calls are TRBV11-2 and TRBJ1-6, with D maybe TRBD1 (6 bases). Trimming removed 5 bases at V and 6 bases at J, with 11 bases between. CDR3 length: 14 amino acids. Germline lookup yields CDR1 SGHAT and CDR2 FQNNGV. The CDR3 protein is CASSNQQGNSPLHF. CDR3 in DNA: TGTGCCAGCAGCAACCAACAGGGTAATTCACCCCTCCACTTT.